The 7 T cell receptor beta chains below come from one sample, sequenced in a study of blood T cell repertoires in COVID-19. Data came from immunoSEQ multiplex PCR; TCRdb stores just in-frame clones and leaves some out. Among roughly 260,000 clones listed, under 90% were seen once. Sequencing was carried out using peripheral blood. These receptor sequences come from a woman between 18 and 30 years old with acute or convalescent COVID-19.

The chain links TRBV15 to TRBJ2-2, with 8 bases fitting TRBD2. Germline V gives CDR1 LNHNV, CDR2 YYDKDF (reference sequence). This CDR3 is 15 amino acids long. J was trimmed by 6 bases and V by 0 bases; bases with no gene match: 3. Here the CDR3 DNA reads TGTGCCACCAGCAGAGATCCGGGAGGGGCCGGGGAGCTGTTTTTT. It translates to CATSRDPGGAGELFF.

This sequence joins TRBV27 and TRBJ2-1, with TRBD2 identical over 14 bases. With V trimmed by 4 bases and J by 4 bases, 12 bases remained unmatched. The CDR3 length is 19 residues. Germline lookup yields CDR1 MNHEY and CDR2 SMNVEV (reference sequence). CDR3 protein: CASSWPGLAGVVKYNEQFF. The CDR3 DNA is TGTGCCAGCAGTTGGCCGGGACTAGCGGGAGTTGTAAAATACAATGAGCAGTTCTTC.

This chain links TRBV27 with TRBJ1-4, with 9 bases fitting TRBD1. Trimming at V came to 5 bases and at J to 7 bases, leaving 5 bases not matched to a gene. The CDR3 has 14 residues. Germline V gene lookup returns CDR1 MNHEY and CDR2 SMNVEV (reference sequence). The CDR3 DNA follows: TGTGCCAGCAGTCAACAGGGGGCAGTTGAAAAACTGTTTTTT. This gives the protein CASSQQGAVEKLFF.

This chain uses TRBV5-1 with TRBJ2-1, with a possible D match to TRBD1 (5 bases). The CDR3 has 14 residues. Between the trimmed V and J ends, which lost 0 bases and 7 bases, there was a span of 11 bases. Germline V gene sequence: CDR1 SGHRS, CDR2 YFSETQ. CDR3 sequence: CASSLDRTVNEQFF. The DNA for the CDR3 is TGCGCCAGCAGCTTGGACAGGACGGTAAATGAGCAGTTCTTC.

The V gene is TRBV19, the J gene TRBJ2-1; 8 bases fit TRBD1. This CDR3 is 16 amino acids long. With V trimmed by 5 bases and J by 6 bases, 12 bases remained unmatched. The germline CDR1 and CDR2 sequences are LNHDA and SQIVND (reference sequence). The CDR3 sequence: CASSVRTGTWINEQFF. The CDR3 bases are TGTGCCAGTAGTGTTAGGACAGGGACATGGATCAATGAGCAGTTCTTC.

The chain couples TRBV6-2 or TRBV6-3 to TRBJ2-7; 10 bases align to TRBD2. J gave up 4 bases and V 6 bases, and 12 bases lay outside the gene matches. Germline CDR1 reads MNHEY; CDR2 reads SVGEGT. The CDR3 sequence is 16 residues long. The CDR3 loop is CASSPTSSGSTYEQYF. CDR3 DNA: TGTGCCAGCAGCCCAACCTCTAGCGGGAGTACGTACGAGCAGTACTTC.

The chain links TRBV20-1 to TRBJ1-5, with unresolved D. Per germline, CDR1 DFQATT and CDR2 SNEGSKA (reference sequence). The CDR3 is 14 amino acids. V lost 3 bases to trimming and J lost 3 bases, with 12 bases between them. CDR3 residues: CSASLGSHNQPQHF. The CDR3 DNA reads TGCAGTGCTAGTCTAGGGAGCCACAATCAGCCCCAGCATTTT.